The entry below describes one T cell receptor beta chain. The source of the sample is a study of blood T cell repertoires in COVID-19. Study information: The United States, Italy and Spain were the sources of the acute and convalescent COVID-19 samples. PBMCs, B-cell-depleted T cells, or T cells were the source of the cDNA or gDNA that made up the material.

Assay: immunoSEQ multiplex PCR; the TCRdb copy retains only in-frame clones and omits some. The profile shows 200,000 to 250,000 clones, roughly four fifths of them singletons. Trimming cost V 2 bases and J 6 bases; bases outside gene matches: 12. The CDR3 extends over 16 amino acids. Germline CDR1 and CDR2: SGHNT and YYREEE (reference sequence). What was sequenced was peripheral blood. V and J are TRBV5-4 and TRBJ2-3; 7 bases match TRBD2. The sequence came from a woman older than 75 with acute or convalescent COVID-19. In nucleotides, the CDR3 is TGTGCCAGCAGCTTCCGTGAAGCGGGACCTATGGATACGCAGTATTTT. This translates into CASSFREAGPMDTQYF.